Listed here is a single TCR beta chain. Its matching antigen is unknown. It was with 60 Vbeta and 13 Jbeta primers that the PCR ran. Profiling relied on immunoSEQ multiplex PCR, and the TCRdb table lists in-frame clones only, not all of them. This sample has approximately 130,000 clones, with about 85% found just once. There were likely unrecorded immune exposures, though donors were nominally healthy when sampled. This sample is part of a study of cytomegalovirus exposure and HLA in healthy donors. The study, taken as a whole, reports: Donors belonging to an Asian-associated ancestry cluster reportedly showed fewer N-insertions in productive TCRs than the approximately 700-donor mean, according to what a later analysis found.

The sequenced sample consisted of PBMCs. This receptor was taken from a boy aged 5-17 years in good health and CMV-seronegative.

The CDR3 is CASRGQGLRAFF. For the CDR3, the DNA is TGTGCCAGCAGGGGACAGGGTTTGAGAGCTTTCTTT. The rearrangement uses TRBV2 and TRBJ1-1; 9 bases are shared with TRBD1. The germline gives CDR1 SNHLY, CDR2 FYNNEI. V trimming: 6 bases; J trimming: 10 bases; junction bases outside the gene matches: 6. This CDR3 is 12 amino acids long.